The clone carrying this T cell receptor (beta chain) was counted at least ten times. Its antigen is unknown. TCRdb's copy holds only in-frame clones and misses some; the assay was immunoSEQ multiplex PCR. The sample includes approximately 10,000 clones, none of them occurring once. The data originate from a study of T cell clonality in common variable immunodeficiency. Overall study results and limits: Reportedly, TCR beta sequences from common variable immunodeficiency showed fewer deletions and N-nucleotide insertions. CVID subjects shared fewer TCRbeta clones than healthy controls did. CVID subjects showed higher TCRbeta clonality than healthy controls. Links between repertoire features and CVID complications were heterogeneity-limited.

Donors gave about 5 to 8 ml heparinized peripheral whole blood. Material: peripheral blood mononuclear cells. This receptor was taken from a human donor with common variable immunodeficiency.

The CDR3 DNA, read in part, is TGTGCCAGCAGCTTAGGACAGGGGAACACTGAA. Translated: CASSLGQGNTE. The full CDR3 protein is CASSLGQGNTEAFF. This chain links TRBV7-9 with TRBJ1-1, with TRBD1 matching 7 bases. Read data end 3 residues before the CDR3 end; the end is taken from the germline J gene. The CDR3 totals 14 residues. Germline CDR1 is SEHNR and CDR2 is FQNEAQ (reference sequence). V lost 1 base, J lost 1 base, and 0 bases stayed unmatched. Supplemented by reference TRBV7-9 and TRBJ1-1, the full variable domain reads DTGVSQNPRHKITKRGQNVTFRCDPISEHNRLYWYRQTLGQGPEFLTYFQNEAQLEKSRLLSDRFSAERPKGSFSTLEIQRTEQGDSAMYLCASSLGQGNTEAFFGQGTRLTVV.